The 4 T cell receptor beta chains listed next were all sequenced from one sample in a study of post-analysis software for immune sequencing data. These receptors have no known antigen. Included in the TCR beta cDNA libraries were unique molecular identifiers. TCRdb re-called the PCR reads with MiXCR, one entry per CDR3 protein. The sample consists of around 770,000 distinct CDR3 sequences, more than 45% of them appearing once. General study points: Elevated frequency relative to controls characterized roughly 5 TRBV segments in patients, TRBV5-6, TRBV5-1 and TRBV20-1 among them.

Sequences were obtained from blood. The receptor source for this set is a girl between 10 and 17 years old with multiple sclerosis.

The DNA for the CDR3 is TGTGCCAGCAGCCGAGGCGGGGTTGCCTACGAGCAGTACTTC. This translates into CASSRGGVAYEQYF. The chain combines TRBV3-1 with TRBJ2-7; the D gene is possibly TRBD2 (6 bases). This CDR3 is built from 14 residues. In germline, CDR1 is LGHDT, CDR2 YNNKEL (reference sequence). The ends were cut back, 4 bases at V and 2 bases at J, with 12 bases in the middle.

The chain carries TRBV9 and TRBJ2-5; 9 bases fit TRBD1. TRBJ2-7 matches the DNA end more closely, so the J call is doubtful. Germline V gene sequence: CDR1 SGDLS, CDR2 YYNGEE. The CDR3 loop spans 15 amino acids. CDR3 protein: CASSPSATGGYEQYF. CDR3 DNA: TGTGCCAGCAGTCCGAGCGCGACAGGGGGCTACGAGCAGTACTTC.

The rearrangement links TRBV29-1 to TRBJ1-2, with a tentative D call TRBD1 (6 bases). This CDR3 spans 11 amino acids. V gave up 7 bases and J gave up 13 bases, with 19 bases separating them. Germline V lookup: CDR1 SQVTM, CDR2 ANQGSEA. CDR3 sequence: CSGRFPRGLTF. Here the CDR3 DNA reads TGCAGCGGAAGGTTCCCCAGGGGCCTCACCTTC.

This chain uses TRBV10-1 with TRBJ2-7, with D perhaps matching TRBD1 (6 bases). The V gene's germline CDR1 is WNHNN and CDR2 SYGVQD (reference sequence). The length of the CDR3 is 13 residues. V lost 4 bases to trimming and J lost 0 bases, with 7 bases between them. The CDR3 region is CASSAGASYEQYF. The CDR3 DNA follows: TGCGCCAGCAGTGCAGGGGCCTCCTACGAGCAGTACTTC.